Below are 17 T cell receptor beta chains sequenced from a single sample in a study of blood T cell repertoires in COVID-19. Using immunoSEQ multiplex PCR, the repertoire was profiled, and TCRdb retains in-frame clones only, with some absent. The sample holds approximately 260,000 clones, roughly 85% seen once. The sample consisted of peripheral blood. The receptors originated from a woman in her seventies with acute or convalescent COVID-19.

The chain links TRBV3-1 (or the pseudogene TRBV3-2) to TRBJ2-3; 7 bases fit TRBD2. Germline values: CDR1 LGHDT, CDR2 YNNKEL (reference sequence). V gave up 0 bases and J gave up 0 bases; unmatched junction bases: 15. The CDR3 is made up of 20 amino acids. This CDR3 is CASSQDKASGALLSTDTQYF. CDR3 coding DNA: TGTGCCAGCAGCCAAGATAAAGCGAGCGGGGCCCTCCTTAGCACAGATACGCAGTATTTT.

V and J are TRBV6-5 and TRBJ1-1; no firm D call. Germline lookup yields CDR1 MNHEY and CDR2 SVGAGI. The CDR3 length is 14 residues. The V and J ends lost 6 bases and 3 bases respectively, with 14 bases between them. CDR3: CASRGQLQDTEAFF. The CDR3 DNA is TGTGCCAGCAGGGGCCAGTTGCAGGACACTGAAGCTTTCTTT.

This clone turned up a few times. The chain has TRBV2 and TRBJ1-1; D is ambiguous. V gave up 8 bases and J gave up 0 bases, with 10 bases separating them. CDR1 is SNHLY, CDR2 FYNNEI, per germline. The CDR3 consists of 13 residues. The CDR3 DNA reads TGTGCCAGCCGGCGGGAAATGAACACTGAAGCTTTCTTT. Translating it yields CASRREMNTEAFF.

The chain employs TRBV5-4 and TRBJ1-2; D is perhaps TRBD1 (6 bases). Trimming removed 4 bases at V and 6 bases at J, with 13 bases between. Germline V gene lookup returns CDR1 SGHNT and CDR2 YYREEE (reference sequence). The CDR3 covers 13 residues. The DNA for the CDR3 is TGTGCCAGCAGCCAACAGGGTACCCATGGCTACACCTTC. Its translation is CASSQQGTHGYTF.

J is TRBJ2-7 and V is TRBV27; 9 nucleotides align to TRBD1. V trimming: 8 bases; J trimming: 2 bases; junction bases outside the gene matches: 7. This CDR3 has 14 residues. Germline lookup yields CDR1 MNHEY and CDR2 SMNVEV (reference sequence). The CDR3 here is CASPTGTGPYEQYF. CDR3 nucleotides: TGTGCCAGCCCGACCGGGACAGGGCCCTACGAGCAGTACTTC.

This chain joins TRBV7-9 and TRBJ1-2; D unresolved. Germline CDR1 is SEHNR and CDR2 is FQNEAQ (reference sequence). Trimming removed 3 bases at V and 6 bases at J, with 14 bases between. The CDR3 is 14 residues long. Here the CDR3 reads CASSFPRARDGYTF. CDR3 DNA: TGTGCCAGCAGCTTTCCGCGGGCGAGGGATGGCTACACCTTC.

The rearrangement links TRBV7-8 to TRBJ1-2; TRBD1 might be the D (6 bases). The CDR3 runs 15 residues. Germline V gene lookup returns CDR1 SGHVS and CDR2 FQNEAQ. The V and J ends lost 2 bases and 2 bases respectively, with 12 bases between them. CDR3 sequence (DNA): TGTGCCAGCAGCTTAACAGGGATCTTCAACTATGGCTACACCTTC. Protein sequence: CASSLTGIFNYGYTF.

In this sample, this clone turned up a few times. This chain uses TRBV7-9 with TRBJ1-1, with unresolved D. Germline assignment: CDR1 SEHNR and CDR2 FQNEAQ (reference sequence). V lost 4 bases to trimming and J lost 7 bases, with 22 bases between them. The CDR3 length is 16 residues. The CDR3 here is CASSSQAGSKNLEAFF. CDR3 nucleotides: TGTGCCAGCAGCTCGCAAGCCGGGTCAAAGAATCTTGAAGCTTTCTTT.

The chain is built from TRBV6-5 and TRBJ2-3; 9 bases match TRBD2. Germline trimming cut 2 bases from V and 0 bases from J; bases unmatched to any gene: 3. CDR3 length equals 16 residues. The V gene's germline CDR1 is MNHEY and CDR2 SVGAGI. The CDR3 is CASSYASGVSTDTQYF. CDR3 DNA sequence: TGTGCCAGCAGTTACGCTAGCGGGGTGAGCACAGATACGCAGTATTTT.

This clone occurred a few times. The chain carries TRBV2 and TRBJ1-2; no firm D call. Germline-derived CDR1 and CDR2 are SNHLY and FYNNEI. The CDR3 covers 13 residues. Trimming stripped 3 bases from V and 5 bases from J, with 10 bases between. The CDR3 protein is CASSEGVWYGYTF. The CDR3 DNA follows: TGTGCCAGCAGTGAGGGAGTGTGGTATGGCTACACCTTC.

The chain couples TRBV11-2 to TRBJ1-4, with 8 bases that match TRBD1. The CDR3 has 15 residues. V trimming: 5 bases; J trimming: 6 bases; junction bases outside the gene matches: 8. Germline V gene sequence: CDR1 SGHAT, CDR2 FQNNGV. CDR3 DNA: TGTGCCAGCAGCCGCCTGGGACAGGAGTATGAAAAACTGTTTTTT. It specifies CASSRLGQEYEKLFF.

The gene calls are TRBV18 and TRBJ1-2, with 7 nucleotides matching TRBD1. Per germline, CDR1 KGHSH and CDR2 LQKENI. This CDR3 is built from 15 residues. The V and J ends lost 6 bases and 5 bases, in that order; junction bases with no gene match: 12. The CDR3 DNA reads as TGTGCCAGCTCCTCCGGTAGGGACAGAATTTATGGCTACACCTTC. Translated, it gives CASSSGRDRIYGYTF. Together with reference TRBV18 and TRBJ1-2, the CDR3 gives the full variable domain: NAGVMQNPRHLVRRRGQEARLRCSPMKGHSHVYWYRQLPEEGLKFMVYLQKENIIDESGMPKERFSAEFPKEGPSILRIQQVVRGDSAAYFCASSSGRDRIYGYTFGSGTRLTVV.

The J gene is TRBJ2-1, the V gene TRBV2, with D possibly TRBD1 on 6 matching bases. V gave up 6 bases and J gave up 3 bases, with 9 bases separating them. In germline, CDR1 is SNHLY, CDR2 FYNNEI. CDR3 length: 13 residues. CDR3 in amino acids: CASRPDSYNEQFF. The CDR3 DNA sequence: TGTGCCAGCAGACCGGACAGCTACAATGAGCAGTTCTTC.

The V gene is TRBV11-2, the J gene TRBJ2-2; D remains unclear. Germline CDR1 and CDR2: SGHAT and FQNNGV. V was cut by 5 bases and J by 5 bases, with 15 bases left in between. The CDR3 runs 15 residues. The CDR3 nucleotides read TGTGCCAGCAGCGCCGCTAGTTCGGGTACCGGGGAGCTGTTTTTT. Translated, it gives CASSAASSGTGELFF.

The chain is built from TRBV27 and TRBJ2-7; possibly TRBD1 for D (5 bases). Germline V CDR1 and CDR2: MNHEY, SMNVEV (reference sequence). This CDR3 has 11 residues. V shed 6 bases and J shed 7 bases, with 10 bases lying between them. The CDR3 nucleotides read TGTGCCAGCAGGGGGCTTGGGGAGCAGTACTTC. This gives the protein CASRGLGEQYF.

The chain combines TRBV28 with TRBJ1-6; D call uncertain. The V and J ends lost 8 bases and 3 bases respectively, with 20 bases between them. CDR1 is MDHEN, CDR2 SYDVKM, per germline. This CDR3 has 17 residues. The CDR3 sequence: CASLSPLKSYYNSPLHF. The CDR3 DNA sequence: TGTGCCAGCCTGAGTCCCCTAAAAAGCTACTATAATTCACCCCTCCACTTT. The full variable domain, completed using reference TRBV28 and TRBJ1-6, is DVKVTQSSRYLVKRTGEKVFLECVQDMDHENMFWYRQDPGLGLRLIYFSYDVKMKEKGDIPEGYSVSREKKERFSLILESASTNQTSMYLCASLSPLKSYYNSPLHFGNGTRLTVT.

The chain joins TRBV5-1 to TRBJ2-3; 7 nucleotides match TRBD2. The germline V gene has CDR1 SGHRS and CDR2 YFSETQ. V shed 5 bases, J shed 3 bases, and the junction held 9 bases outside the gene matches. CDR3 length: 15 amino acids. This CDR3 reads CASSYAGDLTDTQYF. For the CDR3, the DNA is TGCGCCAGCAGTTACGCGGGGGATCTTACAGATACGCAGTATTTT.